This TCR beta chain comes out of a study of OX40 agonist ivuxolimab in advanced cancers. Across the study: Hepatocellular carcinoma, melanoma, renal cell or head and neck cancer occurred in dose-escalation patients. The group had a mean age of around 60 years, ranged from roughly 20 to 79, and was less than 85% male. Three partial responders included one hepatocellular carcinoma patient and two cutaneous melanoma patients.

With autoimmune disease history or systemic immunosuppression, patients were excluded. V was pared by 4 bases and J by 3 bases, with 13 bases between. The V gene's germline CDR1 is SGHRS and CDR2 YFSETQ. CDR3 length: 14 residues. Sequencing used immunoSEQ multiplex PCR; TCRdb keeps in-frame clones, though not all of them. This sample has about 100,000 clones, with approximately 90% found just once. This clone was counted between two and nine times. This specimen consisted of CD4+ or CD8+ T cells sorted from blood, obtained in a trial of the OX40 agonist ivuxolimab. The J gene is TRBJ1-1, the V gene TRBV5-1; D may be TRBD1 (6 bases). The TCR comes from an adult with an advanced solid tumor such as melanoma, head and neck, liver or kidney cancer. CDR3 sequence: CASSTEEGDTEAFF. The CDR3 nucleotides are TGCGCCAGCAGCACCGAGGAGGGGGACACTGAAGCTTTCTTT. Full variable domain (remainder filled in from reference TRBV5-1 and TRBJ1-1): KAGVTQTPRYLIKTRGQQVTLSCSPISGHRSVSWYQQTPGQGLQFLFEYFSETQRNKGNFPGRFSGRQFSNSRSEMNVSTLELGDSALYLCASSTEEGDTEAFFGQGTRLTVV.